Listed below are T cell receptor beta chains from one sample, sequenced in a study of T cell responses to AZD1222 COVID-19 vaccine. Profiling relied on immunoSEQ multiplex PCR, and the TCRdb table lists in-frame clones only, not all of them. Counted here are about 70,000 clones, 85% occurring once; the ten biggest clones make up just over 20%. Sequencing was performed on peripheral blood, taken on day 0 of AZD1222 vaccination. The receptors stem from an adult in good health. The CDR3 runs from the conserved cysteine through the conserved F or W. D genes are given only for firm matches. Clone size is not always given. Where it is, it says once, few, many or a class for expanded clones.

D gene	clone size	V gene	J gene	CDR3 DNA	CDR3 protein
TRBD2	NA	TRBV11-3	TRBJ2-7	TGTGCCAGCAGCTTACGCCCAGCGGGGGAGCAGTACTTC	CASSLRPAGEQYF
TRBD1	few	TRBV6-5	TRBJ1-2	TGTGCCAGCAGTTACGGTGTGACAGGGGGCGACTATGGCTACACCTTC	CASSYGVTGGDYGYTF
NA	NA	TRBV27	TRBJ2-1	TGTGCCAGCTGGCCAGGGGGAGGGGTCAATGAGCAGTTCTTC	CASWPGGGVNEQFF
TRBD1	NA	TRBV6-6	TRBJ1-1	TGTGCCAGCAGTCAGGACAGGGTGAACACTGAAGCTTTCTTT	CASSQDRVNTEAFF
NA	NA	TRBV27	TRBJ2-7	TGTGCCAGCAGTTTATGGGGAAACTCCTACGAGCAGTACTTC	CASSLWGNSYEQYF
NA	once	TRBV9	TRBJ1-5	TGTGCCAGCAGCGCAGGGGGCAATCAGCCCCAGCATTTT	CASSAGGNQPQHF
NA	NA	TRBV19	TRBJ2-7	TGTGCCAGTAGTAAGGGGCTAGTTTCCTACGAGCAGTACTTC	CASSKGLVSYEQYF
NA	NA	TRBV10-3	TRBJ1-4	TGTGCCATCAATGCCAGGGAAGGCGAAAAACTGTTTTTT	CAINAREGEKLFF
NA	NA	TRBV24-1	TRBJ2-1	TGTGCCACCAGTGACCCCGGGATTGCGGGGAATGAGCAGTTCTTC	CATSDPGIAGNEQFF
NA	NA	TRBV5-8	TRBJ1-1	TGTGCCAGCAGCTTGGGGCAGGGGCCAGCTTTCTTT	CASSLGQGPAFF
TRBD1	NA	TRBV25-1	TRBJ1-2	TGTGCCAGCAGTGAATTCCCAGGGGGGTTTGGCTACACCTTC	CASSEFPGGFGYTF
NA	NA	TRBV19	TRBJ2-1	TGTGCCAGTAGTCTCGTGGGGATTACGGAGCAGTTCTTC	CASSLVGITEQFF
NA	NA	TRBV29-1	TRBJ2-3	TGCAGCGTTCAAATCATAGGGCCAGATACGCAGTATTTT	CSVQIIGPDTQYF
TRBD2	NA	TRBV5-5	TRBJ2-1	TGTGCCAGCAGCTTAGGCGGGAGTGTTAGCAATGAGCAGTTCTTC	CASSLGGSVSNEQFF
NA	NA	TRBV28	TRBJ2-7	TGTGCCAGCAATTGGCGGGATTCCTACGAGCAGTACTTC	CASNWRDSYEQYF
TRBD2	NA	TRBV7-6	TRBJ2-7	TGTGCCAGCAGCTCACTCGGGCTAGCGGGAGTGGGGGAGCAGTACTTC	CASSSLGLAGVGEQYF
NA	NA	TRBV6-1	TRBJ1-1	TGTGCCAGCAGTGAAGGGGTCGGGGAAACTGAAGCTTTCTTT	CASSEGVGETEAFF
NA	NA	TRBV12-3/TRBV12-4	TRBJ2-2	TGTGCCAGCAGTTTAGGTCGTGGGGAGCTGTTTTTT	CASSLGRGELFF
NA	NA	TRBV7-9	TRBJ2-7	TGTGCCAGCAGCCTAGGACCGGGACTCGCACTTTACGAGCAGTACTTC	CASSLGPGLALYEQYF
NA	NA	TRBV15	TRBJ1-5	TGTGCCACCAGCAGCCACCCAAATCAGCCCCAGCATTTT	CATSSHPNQPQHF
TRBD1	few	TRBV19	TRBJ1-6	TGTGCCAGTAGTAATGACAGGGGGGATAATTCACCCCTCCACTTT	CASSNDRGDNSPLHF
NA	few	TRBV10-3	TRBJ2-5	TGTGCCATCAGTGGAGGGGGGGCTGAGACCCAGTACTTC	CAISGGGAETQYF
NA	NA	TRBV19	TRBJ2-1	TGTGCCAGTAGTACCCGGGGGCTAGCAGCCTCCTACAATGAGCAGTTCTTC	CASSTRGLAASYNEQFF